This TCR beta chain was found in a study of blood T cells in healthy people across ages. Findings of the study overall: Estimates of total diversity, which came from one million sequenced T cells, were considered to be underestimates.

Germline V CDR1 and CDR2: SQVTM, ANQGSEA. V was clipped by 3 bases and J by 6 bases; unmatched bases: 6. CDR3 length equals 13 residues. This clonotype showed up many times. Its antigen is not identified. Primed by a sample-barcoded 5' primer and a J-beta primer mix, a second PCR proceeded for 7 to 11 cycles. TCRdb used MiXCR to reprocess the 5' RACE reads, holding one entry per CDR3 protein. The table records some 1.6 million distinct CDR3 sequences, about 35% of them present only once. The receptor's source is a woman younger than 45 in good health. The sequencing input was blood. The V call is TRBV29-1, the J call TRBJ2-7, with 9 bases fitting TRBD1. DNA of the CDR3: TGCAGCGTTGAGCAACAGGGGGCCTCCGAGCAGTACTTC. Encoded protein: CSVEQQGASEQYF.